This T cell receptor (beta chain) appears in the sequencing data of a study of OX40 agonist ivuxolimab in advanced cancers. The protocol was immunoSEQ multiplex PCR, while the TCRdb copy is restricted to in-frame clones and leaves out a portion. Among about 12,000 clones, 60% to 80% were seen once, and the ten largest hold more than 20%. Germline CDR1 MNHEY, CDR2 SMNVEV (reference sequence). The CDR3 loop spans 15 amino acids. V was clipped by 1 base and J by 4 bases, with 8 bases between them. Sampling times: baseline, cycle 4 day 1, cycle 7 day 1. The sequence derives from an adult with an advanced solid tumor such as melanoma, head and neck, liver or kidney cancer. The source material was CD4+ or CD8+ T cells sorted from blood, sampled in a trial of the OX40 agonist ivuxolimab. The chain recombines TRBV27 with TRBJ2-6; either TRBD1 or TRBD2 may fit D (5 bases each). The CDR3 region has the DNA TGTGCCAGCAGTTTATGGGGGACGGGGGCCAACGTCCTGACTTTC. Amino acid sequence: CASSLWGTGANVLTF.